The 31 T cell receptor beta chains below were found in one sample sequenced in a study of blood T cell repertoires in COVID-19. Only in-frame clones appear in the TCRdb table, and some are missing; sequencing was by immunoSEQ multiplex PCR. This sample has about 250,000 clones; nearly 90% occur once, and the top ten carry 0.7% to 0.85%. Sequencing was carried out using peripheral blood. The receptors were gathered from a woman under 40 with acute or convalescent COVID-19.

The chain links TRBV18 to TRBJ1-4, with 7 bases that match TRBD1. V dropped 6 bases and J dropped 5; count of bases not matched to a gene: 12. The CDR3 has 16 residues. Germline lookup yields CDR1 KGHSH and CDR2 LQKENI. This CDR3 reads CASSLTFGTDNEKLFF. The CDR3 DNA reads TGTGCCAGCTCCCTCACTTTTGGGACAGACAATGAAAAACTGTTTTTT.

This clone appeared once. The CDR3 DNA reads as TGTGCCAGCAGTGCCGGGACTAGCGGGAAGTATGAGCAGTTCTTC. Amino acids: CASSAGTSGKYEQFF. The gene calls are TRBV5-4 and TRBJ2-1; 13 nucleotides line up with TRBD2. CDR3 size: 15 residues. The germline V gene encodes CDR1 SGHNT and CDR2 YYREEE (reference sequence). Unmatched junction bases numbered 7, after V lost 5 bases and J lost 8 bases.

The chain links TRBV5-3 to TRBJ2-1; weak D call: TRBD2 (6 bases). TRBV5-3 belongs to the ORF category, with a function that is uncertain. Trimming pared 2 bases from V and 6 bases from J, leaving 15 bases between. There are 15 residues in the CDR3. For the CDR3, the DNA is TGTGCCAGAAGCTTCCACTACTACGGGGGCAATGAGCAGTTCTTC. Amino acid sequence: CARSFHYYGGNEQFF.

The chain recombines TRBV4-3 with TRBJ2-5; the match to TRBD2 covers 9 bases. The trim removed 4 bases at V and 7 bases at J, leaving 13 bases unmatched. This CDR3 has 16 amino acids. Germline V CDR1 and CDR2: LGHNA, YSLEER. The CDR3 is CASSPGSGRSLWTQYF. In DNA, the CDR3 is TGCGCCAGCAGCCCCGGGAGCGGGAGGTCCCTTTGGACCCAGTACTTC.

The gene calls are TRBV19 and TRBJ2-6; TRBD1 matches 8 bases. Unmatched junction bases numbered 4, after V lost 5 bases and J lost 1 base. The V gene's germline CDR1 is LNHDA and CDR2 SQIVND (reference sequence). The CDR3 loop spans 16 amino acids. The CDR3 coding sequence is TGTGCCAGTAGTCGGGACAGGCTTTCTGGGGCCAACGTCCTGACTTTC. It yields the protein CASSRDRLSGANVLTF. The entire variable domain, with the rest obtained from reference TRBV19 and TRBJ2-6, is as follows: DGGITQSPKYLFRKEGQNVTLSCEQNLNHDAMYWYRQDPGQGLRLIYYSQIVNDFQKGDIAEGYSVSREKKESFPLTVTSAQKNPTAFYLCASSRDRLSGANVLTFGAGSRLTVL.

V and J are TRBV4-3 and TRBJ2-1; D gene uncertain. This CDR3 is built from 14 residues. Between the trimmed V and J ends, which lost 4 bases and 0 bases, there was a span of 7 bases. Looked up from germline, CDR1 is LGHNA and CDR2 is YSLEER. CDR3 nucleotides: TGCGCCAGCAGCCCAGAGGCCTCCTACAATGAGCAGTTCTTC. Its translation is CASSPEASYNEQFF.

V and J are TRBV7-9 and TRBJ2-1; 12 nucleotides align to TRBD2. The CDR3 length is 17 residues. Germline CDR1 reads SEHNR; CDR2 reads FQNEAQ (reference sequence). With 6 bases clipped from V and 5 bases from J, the junction kept 11 bases outside the gene matches. The CDR3 DNA reads TGTGCCAGCAGTCCTAACCGTCTAGCGGGAGGGGACAATGAGCAGTTCTTC. The encoded protein is CASSPNRLAGGDNEQFF.

The gene calls are TRBV7-8 and TRBJ2-1; TRBD1 matches 9 bases. Germline assignment: CDR1 SGHVS and CDR2 FQNEAQ. V was pared by 5 bases and J by 7 bases, with 3 bases of the junction left unmatched. CDR3 size: 13 residues. The CDR3 sequence: CASSTTGGNEQFF. CDR3 nucleotide sequence: TGTGCCAGCAGCACGACAGGGGGGAATGAGCAGTTCTTC.

The gene calls are TRBV7-8 and TRBJ2-4, with 12 bases aligning to TRBD2. J gave up 6 bases and V 3 bases, and 0 bases lay outside the gene matches. This CDR3 spans 14 amino acids. Germline CDR1 and CDR2: SGHVS and FQNEAQ. The CDR3 is CASSLGLAGNIQYF. Written as DNA, the CDR3 is TGTGCCAGCAGCTTGGGACTAGCGGGAAACATTCAGTACTTC.

This rearrangement joins TRBV7-9 to TRBJ2-7; a weak D match, TRBD2 (5 bases). V gave up 1 base and J gave up 1 base, with 11 bases separating them. The germline gives CDR1 SEHNR, CDR2 FQNEAQ (reference sequence). This CDR3 contains 15 residues. The CDR3 nucleotides read TGTGCCAGCAGCTTAGGGTCCTTAGCGTCCTACGAGCAGTACTTC. Its protein product is CASSLGSLASYEQYF.

The chain's CDR3 is CASSLLGGRAPYEQYF. DNA of the CDR3: TGTGCCAGCAGCTTGTTGGGCGGGAGGGCCCCCTACGAGCAGTACTTC. The gene calls are TRBV5-6 and TRBJ2-7, with 9 bases identical to TRBD2. In germline, CDR1 is SGHDT, CDR2 YYEEEE. The V segment lost 1 base and the J segment 2 bases; nucleotides outside the gene matches: 7. The CDR3 extends over 16 amino acids.

The chain links TRBV4-3 to TRBJ2-3; 8 nucleotides match TRBD2. After removal of 3 bases from V and 5 bases from J, the junction contained 4 bases not matched to a gene. Germline assignment: CDR1 LGHNA and CDR2 YSLEER. The CDR3 runs to 14 residues. The CDR3 DNA sequence: TGCGCCAGCAGCCAGGCGGGAGGTCTAGATACGCAGTATTTT. Its translation is CASSQAGGLDTQYF.

V is TRBV24-1 and J is TRBJ1-6; 7 nucleotides line up with TRBD1. Germline-derived CDR1 and CDR2 are KGHDR and SFDVKD. V shed 7 bases and J 7 bases; nucleotides not matched to a gene: 18. The CDR3 consists of 18 residues. CDR3 coding DNA: TGTGCCACCAGGGCCGGTACAGGGGAAAACAATCAAAATTCACCCCTCCACTTT. Residues: CATRAGTGENNQNSPLHF.

This rearrangement joins TRBV19 to TRBJ2-7, with 15 bases aligning to TRBD2. Per germline, CDR1 LNHDA and CDR2 SQIVND (reference sequence). CDR3 length: 20 residues. J gave up 6 bases and V 5 bases, and 20 bases lay outside the gene matches. The CDR3 spells CASSSSGLAGGPFLSVEQYF. In DNA form, the CDR3 reads TGTGCCAGTAGTTCATCCGGACTAGCGGGAGGGCCTTTTTTGTCAGTCGAGCAGTACTTC.

V usage is TRBV5-6 and J usage is TRBJ1-2, with D possibly matching TRBD1 (6 bases). Trimming took off 2 bases at V and 2 bases at J, with 16 bases between the two ends. In germline, CDR1 is SGHDT, CDR2 YYEEEE. The CDR3 runs 16 residues. The CDR3 protein is CASSLLAGVSNYGYTF. The CDR3 DNA is TGTGCCAGCAGCTTATTGGCAGGGGTTTCAAACTATGGCTACACCTTC.

This clone appeared many times. The chain combines TRBV12-5 with TRBJ2-5; TRBD1 agrees at 12 bases. Germline CDR1 LGHNT, CDR2 FRNRAP. The length of the CDR3 is 14 residues. Germline trimming cut 8 bases from V and 5 bases from J; bases unmatched to any gene: 6. The CDR3 spells CASTGTGGWETQYF. CDR3 coding DNA: TGTGCTAGTACCGGGACAGGGGGCTGGGAGACCCAGTACTTC.

The chain recombines TRBV24-1 with TRBJ2-3; no clear D gene. V was shortened by 1 base and J by 6 bases, with 13 bases between the two germline ends. The CDR3 has 15 residues. Germline loops: CDR1 KGHDR, CDR2 SFDVKD. The CDR3 DNA reads TGTGCCACCAGTGATTTCCCTAGTACTTCGGATACGCAGTATTTT. Translated: CATSDFPSTSDTQYF.

The chain links TRBV7-9 to TRBJ2-2; 13 bases line up with TRBD2. Losses at the gene ends were 4 bases for V and 6 bases for J; bases not matched to a gene: 2. Germline CDR1 reads SEHNR; CDR2 reads FQNEAQ (reference sequence). CDR3 length: 15 residues. The CDR3, as DNA: TGTGCCAGCAGCTGGACTAGCGGGAGTGCCGGGGAGCTGTTTTTT. Protein sequence: CASSWTSGSAGELFF.

This chain links TRBV27 with TRBJ2-1, with TRBD2 matching 14 bases. The junction had 7 bases not matched to a gene; V was cut back by 2 bases and J by 10 bases. Per the germline V gene, CDR1 is MNHEY and CDR2 is SMNVEV (reference sequence). The CDR3 is 16 amino acids. The CDR3 DNA reads as TGTGCCAGCAGTTTACGGACTAGCGGGAGGCGGGGAGAGCAGTTCTTC. Residues: CASSLRTSGRRGEQFF.

The count of this clone is one. The rearrangement links TRBV14 to TRBJ2-5; tentatively, D is TRBD1 (6 bases). V was pared by 1 base and J by 4 bases, with 10 bases between. CDR3 length: 14 amino acids. The germline CDR1 and CDR2 sequences are SGHDN and FVKESK. The CDR3, as DNA: TGTGCCAGCAGCCAAGGGGCAGGGGCAGAGACCCAGTACTTC. This translates into CASSQGAGAETQYF.

This chain uses TRBV9 with TRBJ2-3, with 11 bases matching TRBD2. Germline CDR1 and CDR2: SGDLS and YYNGEE. V trimming: 3 bases; J trimming: 2 bases; junction bases outside the gene matches: 5. This CDR3 is built from 16 residues. The CDR3 loop reads CASSEMTSGNTDTQYF. The CDR3 nucleotides read TGTGCCAGCAGCGAAATGACTAGCGGGAACACAGATACGCAGTATTTT. Supplemented by reference TRBV9 and TRBJ2-3, the full variable domain reads DSGVTQTPKHLITATGQRVTLRCSPRSGDLSVYWYQQSLDQGLQFLIQYYNGEERAKGNILERFSAQQFPDLHSELNLSSLELGDSALYFCASSEMTSGNTDTQYFGPGTRLTVL.

The chain links TRBV10-3 to TRBJ1-1, with 9 nucleotides matching TRBD1. Trimming removed 6 bases from V and 5 bases from J; junction bases left unmatched: 7. From germline, CDR1 is ENHRY and CDR2 SYGVKD. The CDR3 spans 14 residues. The CDR3 is CAISATGGLTEAFF. The CDR3 bases are TGTGCCATCAGCGCTACAGGGGGCTTAACTGAAGCTTTCTTT.

The V gene is TRBV4-2, the J gene TRBJ2-1, with a weak D call TRBD2 (6 bases). Trimming shortened V by 0 bases and J by 5 bases, and 14 bases separated the two germline ends. CDR1 and CDR2 (germline): LGHNA, YNFKEQ. The CDR3 length is 16 residues. CDR3 region: CASSQDLLAIDNEQFF. The CDR3 region has the DNA TGTGCCAGCAGCCAAGATCTGCTAGCGATTGACAATGAGCAGTTCTTC.

The rearrangement links TRBV10-3 to TRBJ2-3, with D maybe TRBD1 (6 bases). Germline CDR1 ENHRY, CDR2 SYGVKD. The CDR3 length is 14 residues. Trimming pared 4 bases from V and 2 bases from J, leaving 10 bases between. Written as DNA, the CDR3 is TGTGCCATCAGTGTCGGGACACACACAGATACGCAGTATTTT. It specifies CAISVGTHTDTQYF.

CDR3 sequence: CSASPGTGGEKLFF. The DNA of the CDR3 is TGCAGTGCTAGTCCCGGGACAGGGGGTGAAAAACTGTTTTTT. The chain carries TRBV20-1 and TRBJ1-4; the match to TRBD1 covers 11 bases. Germline lookup yields CDR1 DFQATT and CDR2 SNEGSKA (reference sequence). V shed 3 bases and J 7 bases; nucleotides not matched to a gene: 4. There are 14 residues in the CDR3.

V and J are TRBV4-3 and TRBJ2-3; 13 positions match TRBD2. The CDR3 spans 16 residues. Per the germline V gene, CDR1 is LGHNA and CDR2 is YSLEER. Trimming removed 4 bases from V and 1 base from J; junction bases left unmatched: 2. CDR3 protein: CASSPGLAGGTDTQYF. The CDR3, as DNA: TGCGCCAGCAGCCCCGGACTAGCGGGAGGCACAGATACGCAGTATTTT.

Only one count was recorded for this clone. This sample also contains other DNA sequences that code for the same CDR3. This sequence joins TRBV9 and TRBJ2-7; tentatively, D is TRBD2 (5 bases). V gave up 0 bases and J gave up 4 bases, with 11 bases separating them. The germline V gene encodes CDR1 SGDLS and CDR2 YYNGEE. This CDR3 contains 14 residues. The CDR3 DNA follows: TGTGCCAGCAGCGTAGAGGATCGGGGATACGAGCAGTACTTC. The encoded protein is CASSVEDRGYEQYF.

V is TRBV14 and J is TRBJ2-5; D not resolved. CDR3 size: 14 residues. V shed 3 bases and J shed 7 bases, with 15 bases lying between them. Germline values: CDR1 SGHDN, CDR2 FVKESK. The CDR3 coding sequence is TGTGCCAGCAGCCACGCCGGGTCCCTTTGGACCCAGTACTTC. Translating gives CASSHAGSLWTQYF. The complete variable domain, with remaining parts taken from reference TRBV14 and TRBJ2-5, reads EAGVTQFPSHSVIEKGQTVTLRCDPISGHDNLYWYRRVMGKEIKFLLHFVKESKQDESGMPNNRFLAERTGGTYSTLKVQPAELEDSGVYFCASSHAGSLWTQYFGPGTRLLVL.

The chain joins TRBV25-1 to TRBJ2-7, with 10 bases lining up with TRBD2. CDR1 is MGHDK and CDR2 is SYGVNS in the germline V gene. The CDR3 runs 16 residues. With V trimmed by 3 bases and J by 2 bases, 7 bases remained unmatched. The CDR3 reads CASSDRLAGGPYEQYF. CDR3 DNA: TGTGCCAGCAGTGATCGCTTAGCGGGAGGACCCTACGAGCAGTACTTC.

The V and J genes are TRBV6-5 and TRBJ1-6; the D is unclear. Germline values: CDR1 MNHEY, CDR2 SVGAGI. V was cut by 6 bases and J by 6 bases, with 15 bases left in between. CDR3 length: 15 amino acids. Written as DNA, the CDR3 is TGTGCCAGCAGGAGGGAGGGTGGGTTTAATTCACCCCTCCACTTT. Protein sequence: CASRREGGFNSPLHF.

This rearrangement joins TRBV9 to TRBJ2-1, with unresolved D. The V end was cut by 0 bases, the J end by 9 bases, with 7 bases between. Per the germline V gene, CDR1 is SGDLS and CDR2 is YYNGEE. The CDR3 extends over 12 amino acids. The CDR3: CASSVGRGEQFF. CDR3 bases: TGTGCCAGCAGCGTAGGTAGAGGTGAGCAGTTCTTC.